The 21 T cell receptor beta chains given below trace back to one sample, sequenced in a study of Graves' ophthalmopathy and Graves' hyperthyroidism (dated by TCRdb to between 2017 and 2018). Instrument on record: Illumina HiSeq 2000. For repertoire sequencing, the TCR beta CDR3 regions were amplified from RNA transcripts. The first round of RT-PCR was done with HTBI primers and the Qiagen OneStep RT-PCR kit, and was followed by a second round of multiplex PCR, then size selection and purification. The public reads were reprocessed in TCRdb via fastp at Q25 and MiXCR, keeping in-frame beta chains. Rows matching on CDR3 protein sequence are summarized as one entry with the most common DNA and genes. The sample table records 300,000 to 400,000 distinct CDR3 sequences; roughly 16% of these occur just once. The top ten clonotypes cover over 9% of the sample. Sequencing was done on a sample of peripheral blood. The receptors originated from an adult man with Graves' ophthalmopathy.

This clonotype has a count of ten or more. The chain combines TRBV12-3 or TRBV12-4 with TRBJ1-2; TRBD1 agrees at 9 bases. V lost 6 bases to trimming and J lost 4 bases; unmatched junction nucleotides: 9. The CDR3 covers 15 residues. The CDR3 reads CASREGQGRGYGYTF. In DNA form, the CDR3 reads TGTGCCAGCAGGGAGGGACAGGGACGAGGCTATGGCTACACCTTC.

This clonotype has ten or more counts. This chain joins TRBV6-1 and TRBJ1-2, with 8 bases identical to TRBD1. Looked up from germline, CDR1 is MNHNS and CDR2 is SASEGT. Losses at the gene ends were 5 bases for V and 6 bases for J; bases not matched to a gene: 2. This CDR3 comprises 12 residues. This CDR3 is CASSLRGHGYTF. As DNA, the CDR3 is TGTGCCAGCAGTCTCAGGGGGCATGGCTACACCTTC.

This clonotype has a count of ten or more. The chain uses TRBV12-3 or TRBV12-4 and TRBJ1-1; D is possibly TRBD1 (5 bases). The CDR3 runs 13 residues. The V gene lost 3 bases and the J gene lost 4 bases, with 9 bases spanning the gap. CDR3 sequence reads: CASSFQGSTEAFF. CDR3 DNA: TGTGCCAGCAGTTTTCAGGGAAGCACTGAAGCTTTCTTT.

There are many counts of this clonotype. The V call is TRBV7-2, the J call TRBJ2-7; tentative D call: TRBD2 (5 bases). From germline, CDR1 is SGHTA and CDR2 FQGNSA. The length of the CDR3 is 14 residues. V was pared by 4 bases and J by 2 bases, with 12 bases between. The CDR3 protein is CASSYTGKAYEQYF. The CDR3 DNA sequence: TGTGCCAGCAGCTACACGGGAAAAGCCTACGAGCAGTACTTC.

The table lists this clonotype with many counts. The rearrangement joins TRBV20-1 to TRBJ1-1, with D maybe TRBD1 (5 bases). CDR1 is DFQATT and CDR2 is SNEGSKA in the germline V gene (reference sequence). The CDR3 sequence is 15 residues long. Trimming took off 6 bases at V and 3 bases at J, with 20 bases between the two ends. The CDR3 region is CSAPPGATSDTEAFF. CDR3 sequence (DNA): TGCAGTGCCCCGCCTGGGGCGACTTCGGACACTGAAGCTTTCTTT.

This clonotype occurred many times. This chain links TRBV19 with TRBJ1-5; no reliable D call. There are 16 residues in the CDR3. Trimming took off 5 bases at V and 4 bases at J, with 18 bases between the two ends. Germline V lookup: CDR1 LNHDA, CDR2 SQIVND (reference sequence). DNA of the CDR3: TGTGCCAGTAGTCCGACCCGATCCCAAGGAAATCAGCCCCAGCATTTT. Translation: CASSPTRSQGNQPQHF.

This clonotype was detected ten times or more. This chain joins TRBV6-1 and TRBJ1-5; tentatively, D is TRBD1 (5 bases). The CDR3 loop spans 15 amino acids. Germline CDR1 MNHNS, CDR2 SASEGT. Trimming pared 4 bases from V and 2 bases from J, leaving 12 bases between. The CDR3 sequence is CASSVWGNGNQPQHF. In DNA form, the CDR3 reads TGTGCCAGCAGTGTCTGGGGGAACGGCAATCAGCCCCAGCATTTT.

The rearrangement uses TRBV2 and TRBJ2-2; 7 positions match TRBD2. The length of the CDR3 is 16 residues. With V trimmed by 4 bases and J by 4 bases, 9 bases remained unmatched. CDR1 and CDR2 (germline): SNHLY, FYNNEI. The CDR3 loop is CASSGELAVFTGELFF. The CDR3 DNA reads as TGTGCCAGCAGTGGGGAGCTAGCGGTTTTCACCGGGGAGCTGTTTTTT.

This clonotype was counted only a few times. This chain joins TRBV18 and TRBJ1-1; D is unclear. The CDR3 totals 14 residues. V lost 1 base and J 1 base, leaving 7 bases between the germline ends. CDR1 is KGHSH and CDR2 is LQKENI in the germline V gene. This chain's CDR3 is CASSPQTENTEAFF. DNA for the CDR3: TGTGCCAGCTCACCACAAACAGAGAACACTGAAGCTTTCTTT. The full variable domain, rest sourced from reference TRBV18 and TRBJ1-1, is NAGVMQNPRHLVRRRGQEARLRCSPMKGHSHVYWYRQLPEEGLKFMVYLQKENIIDESGMPKERFSAEFPKEGPSILRIQQVVRGDSAAYFCASSPQTENTEAFFGQGTRLTVV.

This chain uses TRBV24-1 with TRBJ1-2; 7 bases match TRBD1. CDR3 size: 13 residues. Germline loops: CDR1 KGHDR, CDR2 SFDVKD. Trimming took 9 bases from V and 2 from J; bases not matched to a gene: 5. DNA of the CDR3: TGTGCCACCGGACAGGATGGCAACTATGGCTACACCTTC. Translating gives CATGQDGNYGYTF.

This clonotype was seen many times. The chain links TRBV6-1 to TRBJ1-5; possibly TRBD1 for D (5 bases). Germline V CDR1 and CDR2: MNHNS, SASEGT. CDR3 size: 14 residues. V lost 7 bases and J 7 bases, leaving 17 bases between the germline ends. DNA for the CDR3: TGTGCCAGCAACCCGCAGGGTAAGAGGCAGCCCCAGCATTTT. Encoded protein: CASNPQGKRQPQHF.

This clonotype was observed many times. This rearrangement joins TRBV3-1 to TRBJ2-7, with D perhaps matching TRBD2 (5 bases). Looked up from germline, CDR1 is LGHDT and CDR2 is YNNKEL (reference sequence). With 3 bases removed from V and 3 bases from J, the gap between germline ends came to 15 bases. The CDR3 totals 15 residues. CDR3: CASSHLGNLLYEQYF. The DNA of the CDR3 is TGTGCCAGCAGCCATCTCGGGAATTTACTCTACGAGCAGTACTTC.

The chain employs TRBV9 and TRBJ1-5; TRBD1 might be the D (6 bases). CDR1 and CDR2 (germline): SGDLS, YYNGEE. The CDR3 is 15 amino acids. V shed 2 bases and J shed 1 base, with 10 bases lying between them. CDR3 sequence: CASSVDTGSNQPQHF. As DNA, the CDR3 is TGTGCCAGCAGCGTGGACACAGGGAGCAATCAGCCCCAGCATTTT.

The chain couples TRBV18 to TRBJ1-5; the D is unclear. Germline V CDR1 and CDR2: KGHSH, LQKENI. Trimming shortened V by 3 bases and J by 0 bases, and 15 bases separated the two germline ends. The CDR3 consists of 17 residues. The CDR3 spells CASSPQYTDHSNQPQHF. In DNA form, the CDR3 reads TGTGCCAGCTCACCCCAATACACAGATCATAGCAATCAGCCCCAGCATTTT.

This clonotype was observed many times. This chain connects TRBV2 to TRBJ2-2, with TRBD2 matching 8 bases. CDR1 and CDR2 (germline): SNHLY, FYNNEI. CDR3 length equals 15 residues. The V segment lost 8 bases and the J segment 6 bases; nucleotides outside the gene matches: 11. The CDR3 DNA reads TGTGCCAGCGGCTCCGGGAGGGCGAGGGCCGGGGAGCTGTTTTTT. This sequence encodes CASGSGRARAGELFF.

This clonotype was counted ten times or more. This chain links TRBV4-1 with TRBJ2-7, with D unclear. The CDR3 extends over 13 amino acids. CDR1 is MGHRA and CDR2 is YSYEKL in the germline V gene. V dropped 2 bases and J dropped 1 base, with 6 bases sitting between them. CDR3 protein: CASSQSGSYEQYF. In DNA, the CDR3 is TGCGCCAGCAGCCAATCCGGTTCCTACGAGCAGTACTTC.

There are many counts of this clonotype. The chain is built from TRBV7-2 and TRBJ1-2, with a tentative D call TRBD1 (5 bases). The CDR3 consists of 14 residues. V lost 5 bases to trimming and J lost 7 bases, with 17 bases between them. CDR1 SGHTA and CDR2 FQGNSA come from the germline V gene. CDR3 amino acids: CASSIERGARGYTF. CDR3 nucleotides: TGTGCCAGCAGCATAGAGCGTGGGGCGCGTGGCTACACCTTC.

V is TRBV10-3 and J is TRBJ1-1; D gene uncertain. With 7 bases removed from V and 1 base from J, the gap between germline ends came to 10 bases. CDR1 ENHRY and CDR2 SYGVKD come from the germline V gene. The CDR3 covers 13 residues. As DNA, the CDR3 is TGTGCCATCAAAAGACGGGAGAACACTGAAGCTTTCTTT. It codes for CAIKRRENTEAFF.

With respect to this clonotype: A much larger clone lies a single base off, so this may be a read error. CDR3 bases: TGTGCCAGCAGCCAAAACCATAGAGACAAGTCCTACGAGCAGTACGTC. The encoded protein is CASSQNHRDKSYEQYV. The gene calls are TRBV11-1 and TRBJ2-7; unclear D gene. The germline V gene encodes CDR1 SGHAT and CDR2 FQDESV (reference sequence). Trimming pared 5 bases from V and 1 base from J, leaving 18 bases between. The CDR3 totals 16 residues.

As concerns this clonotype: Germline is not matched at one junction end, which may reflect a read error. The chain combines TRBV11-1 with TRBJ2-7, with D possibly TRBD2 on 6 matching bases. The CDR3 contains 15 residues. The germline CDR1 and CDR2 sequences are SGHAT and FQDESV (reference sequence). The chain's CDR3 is CASSLVNGSSYEQSF. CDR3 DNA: TGTGCCAGCAGCTTAGTTAACGGGAGCTCCTACGAGCAGTCCTTC.

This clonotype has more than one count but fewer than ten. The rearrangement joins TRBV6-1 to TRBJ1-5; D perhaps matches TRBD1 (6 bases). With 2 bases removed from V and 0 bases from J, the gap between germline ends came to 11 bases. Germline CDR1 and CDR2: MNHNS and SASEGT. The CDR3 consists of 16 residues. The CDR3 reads CASSESPGDSNQPQHF. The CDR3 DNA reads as TGTGCCAGCAGTGAAAGTCCAGGGGATAGCAATCAGCCCCAGCATTTT.